This T cell receptor beta chain was sequenced in a study of blood T cell repertoires in COVID-19. Study-level information: T cells, B-cell-depleted T cells, or PBMCs provided the cDNA or gDNA that served as material.

TCRdb's copy holds only in-frame clones and misses some; the assay was immunoSEQ multiplex PCR. The sample records around 300,000 clones, approximately 88% being singletons. Germline V gene sequence: CDR1 SQVTM, CDR2 ANQGSEA. V lost 6 bases to trimming and J lost 6 bases, with 17 bases between them. The CDR3 is 13 amino acids. Sequencing was carried out using peripheral blood. This sequence originates from a woman aged 40 to 49 who had recovered from COVID-19. This chain joins TRBV29-1 and TRBJ1-2; possible D gene TRBD1, 6 bases. This CDR3 reads CSVPDRRIDGYTF. The CDR3 DNA is TGCAGCGTCCCAGACAGGAGGATTGATGGCTACACCTTC. Variable domain in full (rest from reference TRBV29-1 and TRBJ1-2): SAVISQKPSRDICQRGTSLTIQCQVDSQVTMMFWYRQQPGQSLTLIATANQGSEATYESGFVIDKFPISRPNLTFSTLTVSNMSPEDSSIYLCSVPDRRIDGYTFGSGTRLTVV.